This T cell receptor beta chain originates from a study of cytomegalovirus exposure and HLA in healthy donors. At the level of the study: As an earlier analysis found, roughly 180 million T cells yielded 95 million to 130 million unique TCR beta sequences.

PCR involved 60 Vbeta and 13 Jbeta primers. Clones were sequenced by immunoSEQ multiplex PCR, and TCRdb holds only the in-frame ones, with some missing. The sample lists around 140,000 clones; 80% were seen once. Study-wide points: Cytomegalovirus association was assigned to about 150 TCR beta chains. By a later analysis, the bulk of CMV-associated TCR beta chains appeared HLA-restricted.

Turning to this clone: Its antigen is undetermined.

Among the donors, all were healthy bone marrow donors. CDR3 size: 13 residues. Germline CDR1 reads GTSNPN; CDR2 reads SVGIG (reference sequence). Trimming cost V 5 bases and J 1 base, with 11 bases left between them. This TCR derives from a man over 45 in good health and CMV-seronegative. The specimen was PBMCs. The chain has TRBV30 and TRBJ1-1; TRBD1 might be the D (5 bases). The CDR3 coding sequence is TGTGCCTGGGACCGGGGGTCGAACACTGAAGCTTTCTTT. Its translation: CAWDRGSNTEAFF. Combining the CDR3 with reference TRBV30 and TRBJ1-1 gives the whole variable domain SQTIHQWPATLVQPVGSPLSLECTVEGTSNPNLYWYRQAAGRGLQLLFYSVGIGQISSEVPQNLSASRPQDRQFILSSKKLLLSDSGFYLCAWDRGSNTEAFFGQGTRLTVV.